The 30 T cell receptor beta chains listed next were all sequenced from one sample in a study of identical twins. From the 5' RACE reads, TCRdb called clonotypes with MiXCR, one entry per CDR3 protein. The sample holds some 500,000 distinct CDR3 sequences, 7.5% to 10% seen once. These data also featured in a second study, about yellow fever vaccine responses in identical twins.

Sequencing was performed on PBMCs. These receptors were taken from a woman aged 18-29 years in good health.

The sample holds many counts of this clonotype. The J gene is TRBJ2-5, the V gene TRBV4-1; D is unresolved. Germline lookup yields CDR1 MGHRA and CDR2 YSYEKL. CDR3 length: 14 residues. Trimming removed 0 bases at V and 4 bases at J, with 9 bases between. As DNA, the CDR3 is TGCGCCAGCAGCCAAGATCTCCGGGTAGAGACCCAGTACTTC. Its translation is CASSQDLRVETQYF.

This rearrangement joins TRBV20-1 to TRBJ2-7; D is possibly TRBD2 (6 bases). Germline V gene data show CDR1 as DFQATT and CDR2 as SNEGSKA (reference sequence). Trimming cost V 3 bases and J 5 bases, with 14 bases left between them. The CDR3 extends over 13 amino acids. The CDR3 sequence: CSASNPGRNEQYF. The CDR3 nucleotides are TGCAGTGCTAGTAACCCAGGGAGGAACGAGCAGTACTTC.

The chain couples TRBV29-1 to TRBJ1-2; D is possibly TRBD1 (6 bases). Germline assignment: CDR1 SQVTM and CDR2 ANQGSEA. V dropped 6 bases and J dropped 6 bases, with 17 bases sitting between them. This CDR3 comprises 13 residues. The CDR3 loop is CSVDSGGADGYTF. In nucleotides, the CDR3 is TGCAGCGTGGACTCCGGGGGGGCTGATGGCTACACCTTC.

This clonotype came up many times. The chain recombines TRBV6-6 with TRBJ2-7; D gene unclear. Germline V lookup: CDR1 MNHNY, CDR2 SVGAGI (reference sequence). The CDR3 totals 12 residues. Trimming cost V 4 bases and J 3 bases, with 7 bases left between them. In DNA, the CDR3 is TGTGCCAGCAGTTTCCCCCACTACGAGCAGTACTTC. Its protein is CASSFPHYEQYF.

The sample holds many counts of this clonotype. CDR3 loop: CASSLSLTSGTDTQYF. As DNA, the CDR3 is TGTGCCAGCAGCTTGTCGCTGACTAGCGGAACAGATACGCAGTATTTT. The chain combines TRBV7-9 with TRBJ2-3, with 9 bases fitting TRBD2. Trimming cost V 3 bases and J 3 bases; bases outside gene matches: 7. There are 16 residues in the CDR3. Germline V lookup: CDR1 SEHNR, CDR2 FQNEAQ (reference sequence).

This clonotype was seen more than once but under ten times. The germline gene is not matched at one end of the junction; a read error may be the cause. This chain links TRBV2 with TRBJ1-2; 7 nucleotides match TRBD1. Germline V gene lookup returns CDR1 SNHLY and CDR2 FYNNEI. The CDR3 contains 13 residues. CDR3 amino acids: CASSEAVRQGLIF. The CDR3 region has the DNA TGTGCCAGCAGTGAAGCTGTGAGACAGGGTCTCATTTTC.

This clonotype was seen at least ten times. V is TRBV11-3 and J is TRBJ2-1, with 9 bases lining up with TRBD1. V gave up 0 bases and J gave up 9 bases; unmatched junction bases: 6. From germline, CDR1 is SGHNT and CDR2 YENEEA. This CDR3 contains 15 residues. The CDR3 reads CASSLEQGARSEQFF. The CDR3 coding sequence is TGTGCCAGCAGCTTAGAACAGGGGGCTCGGAGTGAGCAGTTCTTC.

This clonotype was counted only a few times. Mismatch with germline at one junction end may stem from a read error. V gene TRBV9 combines with J gene TRBJ2-7; no definite D call. Germline CDR1 and CDR2: SGDLS and YYNGEE. CDR3 length: 9 residues. CDR3 sequence: CASSPSLLF. The CDR3 coding sequence is TGTGCCAGCAGCCCCTCCCTGCTATTC.

This clonotype showed up just a few times. The rearrangement links TRBV7-2 to TRBJ2-7; D not certain. V lost 2 bases, J lost 5 bases, and 13 bases lay in between. The CDR3 spans 14 residues. CDR1 and CDR2 from the germline V gene are SGHTA and FQGNSA. DNA of the CDR3: TGTGCCAGCAGCTTAATTGGGCAGAGAGACGAGCAGTACTTC. Its protein product is CASSLIGQRDEQYF.

This clonotype was found many times. The J gene is TRBJ2-7, the V gene TRBV7-9, with 9 bases lining up with TRBD1. The junction had 10 bases not matched to a gene; V was cut back by 4 bases and J by 3 bases. Germline values: CDR1 SEHNR, CDR2 FQNEAQ (reference sequence). CDR3 size: 16 residues. CDR3 bases: TGTGCCAGCAGCTATAACACCGGGACAGGGAACTACGAGCAGTACTTC. Its translation is CASSYNTGTGNYEQYF.

This clonotype was counted many times. The chain uses TRBV5-1 and TRBJ2-1, with 12 bases matching TRBD1. The germline V gene has CDR1 SGHRS and CDR2 YFSETQ. Trimming took 3 bases from V and 6 from J; bases not matched to a gene: 4. This CDR3 has 15 amino acids. The CDR3 DNA is TGCGCCAGCAGCTCGGGACAGGGGGCAGTCAATGAGCAGTTCTTC. As protein: CASSSGQGAVNEQFF.

This clonotype was seen repeatedly, ten times or more. The CDR3 DNA reads as TGTGCCAGCAGCTTGCTAGCGGGGGGAGGGGAGCAGTTCTTC. This sequence encodes CASSLLAGGGEQFF. This chain uses TRBV7-2 with TRBJ2-1; 11 positions agree with TRBD2. The J segment lost 10 bases and the V segment lost 3 bases, leaving 5 bases of the junction unmatched. The CDR3 is 14 residues long. Germline loops: CDR1 SGHTA, CDR2 FQGNSA.

This clonotype was detected ten times or more. In DNA, the CDR3 is TGCAGTGTGCCTAGCGGGGATTACAATGAGCAGTTCTTC. This codes for CSVPSGDYNEQFF. The J gene is TRBJ2-1, the V gene TRBV20-1, with 9 bases aligning to TRBD2. The J segment lost 4 bases and the V segment lost 7 bases, leaving 5 bases of the junction unmatched. This CDR3 has 13 residues. From germline, CDR1 is DFQATT and CDR2 SNEGSKA (reference sequence).

The rearrangement joins TRBV12-3 or TRBV12-4 to TRBJ1-2; D remains ambiguous. CDR3 length: 13 residues. V was trimmed by 8 bases and J by 2 bases, leaving 12 bases between them. This CDR3 reads CASALGANYGYTF. The CDR3 DNA sequence: TGTGCCAGCGCCTTGGGTGCGAACTATGGCTACACCTTC.

The chain recombines TRBV29-1 with TRBJ2-3; 11 nucleotides align to TRBD2. Losses at the gene ends were 1 base for V and 1 base for J; bases not matched to a gene: 1. This CDR3 contains 15 residues. The germline CDR1 and CDR2 sequences are SQVTM and ANQGSEA. CDR3 sequence (DNA): TGCAGCGTTGAAGTTAGCGGGGGGGGCACAGATACGCAGTATTTT. Encoded protein: CSVEVSGGGTDTQYF.

This sequence joins TRBV15 and TRBJ2-7; 9 positions agree with TRBD2. The trim removed 5 bases at V and 6 bases at J, leaving 2 bases unmatched. CDR3 length equals 12 residues. Germline CDR1 LNHNV, CDR2 YYDKDF (reference sequence). The CDR3 nucleotides read TGTGCCACCAGCGGACTAGCGCCCGAGCAGTACTTC. Translating gives CATSGLAPEQYF.

This clonotype was detected ten times or more. This chain connects TRBV28 to TRBJ1-5, with a possible D match to TRBD1 (5 bases). Germline loops: CDR1 MDHEN, CDR2 SYDVKM. The ends were cut back, 5 bases at V and 5 bases at J, with 16 bases in the middle. The length of the CDR3 is 15 residues. In DNA, the CDR3 is TGTGCCAGCAGTCCGCTTGAAAGGGACCATCAGCCCCAGCATTTT. It specifies CASSPLERDHQPQHF.

The gene calls are TRBV5-6 and TRBJ2-7; unclear D gene. CDR1 is SGHDT, CDR2 YYEEEE, per germline. The CDR3 is 15 residues long. V dropped 0 bases and J dropped 0 bases, with 10 bases sitting between them. The CDR3 sequence: CASSLAMTASYEQYF. The CDR3 bases are TGTGCCAGCAGCTTGGCCATGACCGCCTCCTACGAGCAGTACTTC.

This clonotype was found many times. The V call is TRBV5-1, the J call TRBJ2-7, with 7 bases identical to TRBD1. Germline CDR1 is SGHRS and CDR2 is YFSETQ. J was trimmed by 1 base and V by 0 bases; bases with no gene match: 10. This CDR3 spans 17 amino acids. The CDR3 reads CASSLDLDRARSYEQYF. The CDR3 coding sequence is TGCGCCAGCAGCTTGGATCTTGACAGGGCTCGGTCCTACGAGCAGTACTTC. The complete variable domain, with remaining parts taken from reference TRBV5-1 and TRBJ2-7, reads KAGVTQTPRYLIKTRGQQVTLSCSPISGHRSVSWYQQTPGQGLQFLFEYFSETQRNKGNFPGRFSGRQFSNSRSEMNVSTLELGDSALYLCASSLDLDRARSYEQYFGPGTRLTVT.

The sample holds a few counts of this clonotype. The chain recombines TRBV3-1 with TRBJ2-1, with 10 bases fitting TRBD2. CDR3 length: 14 amino acids. The junction had 6 bases not matched to a gene; V was cut back by 5 bases and J by 8 bases. Looked up from germline, CDR1 is LGHDT and CDR2 is YNNKEL (reference sequence). The CDR3 nucleotides read TGTGCCAGCAGCTACCTAGCGGGAGATCATGAGCAGTTCTTC. Translated: CASSYLAGDHEQFF.

The sample holds a few counts of this clonotype. This CDR3 reads CASSPIILVGKDTEAFF. The CDR3 nucleotides are TGCGCCAGCAGCCCTATAATCTTGGTCGGGAAGGACACTGAAGCTTTCTTT. The chain couples TRBV5-1 to TRBJ1-1; the D is unclear. The CDR3 extends over 17 amino acids. V lost 4 bases, J lost 3 bases, and 22 bases lay in between. The germline CDR1 and CDR2 sequences are SGHRS and YFSETQ.

This clonotype was counted many times. V and J are TRBV20-1 and TRBJ2-1; D possibly corresponds to TRBD2 (5 bases). Looked up from germline, CDR1 is DFQATT and CDR2 is SNEGSKA (reference sequence). This CDR3 has 14 residues. V was clipped by 1 base and J by 6 bases, with 13 bases between them. CDR3 nucleotides: TGCAGTGCTAGAGGGGCGGGTGAGGTCAATGAGCAGTTCTTC. It is translated as CSARGAGEVNEQFF.

In its sample, this clonotype was seen many times. The V gene is TRBV5-1, the J gene TRBJ2-1; TRBD2 aligns across 9 bases. This CDR3 comprises 19 residues. CDR1 is SGHRS and CDR2 is YFSETQ in the germline V gene. After removal of 4 bases from V and 0 bases from J, the junction contained 14 bases not matched to a gene. The CDR3 DNA is TGCGCCAGCAGCCCCGGGCTAGCGGGATCCTTAAACTCCTACAATGAGCAGTTCTTC. This sequence encodes CASSPGLAGSLNSYNEQFF.

In regard to this clonotype: A much larger clone sits a single nucleotide away, making a read error possible. The chain has TRBV29-1 and TRBJ2-7, with 8 bases lining up with TRBD1. The CDR3 runs to 14 residues. The V gene's germline CDR1 is SQVTM and CDR2 ANQGSEA. CDR3 nucleotides: TGCAGCGTGGTCATGACAGGGGTCGCCTACGAGCGGTACTTC. Its protein is CSVVMTGVAYERYF.

Ten or more counts support this clonotype. This chain joins TRBV5-1 and TRBJ2-7, with 7 nucleotides matching TRBD1. With 2 bases clipped from V and 2 bases from J, the junction kept 4 bases outside the gene matches. The CDR3 consists of 14 residues. Germline V gene data show CDR1 as SGHRS and CDR2 as YFSETQ. The CDR3 DNA follows: TGCGCCAGCAGCTTTATGGGACAGCCCTACGAGCAGTACTTC. The encoded protein is CASSFMGQPYEQYF.

This clonotype was counted ten times or more. The CDR3 DNA follows: TGTGCCAGCAGTTACTCGTTCTGGCGGGACCAACAAATATACAATGAGCAGTTCTTC. Its translation: CASSYSFWRDQQIYNEQFF. This chain connects TRBV6-5 to TRBJ2-1; D might be TRBD2 (6 bases). CDR3 size: 19 residues. Trimming removed 0 bases at V and 4 bases at J, with 22 bases between. CDR1 is MNHEY and CDR2 is SVGAGI in the germline V gene.

This clonotype was found a few times. CDR3 sequence (DNA): TGTGCCAGCAGCGTCCGGGACAGCCTCACAGATACGCAGTATTTT. Encoded protein: CASSVRDSLTDTQYF. The chain is built from TRBV9 and TRBJ2-3, with TRBD1 identical over 7 bases. There are 15 residues in the CDR3. The V segment lost 2 bases and the J segment 2 bases; nucleotides outside the gene matches: 5. Germline lookup yields CDR1 SGDLS and CDR2 YYNGEE.

Ten or more counts support this clonotype. The gene calls are TRBV14 and TRBJ1-6; 7 bases fit TRBD1. With V trimmed by 5 bases and J by 12 bases, 10 bases remained unmatched. The CDR3 consists of 14 residues. Germline assignment: CDR1 SGHDN and CDR2 FVKESK. The CDR3 DNA is TGTGCCAGCAGCTCACCGGACAGGTTTATACCCCTCCACTTT. The encoded protein is CASSSPDRFIPLHF. Full variable domain (rest looked up from reference TRBV14 and TRBJ1-6): EAGVTQFPSHSVIEKGQTVTLRCDPISGHDNLYWYRRVMGKEIKFLLHFVKESKQDESGMPNNRFLAERTGGTYSTLKVQPAELEDSGVYFCASSSPDRFIPLHFGNGTRLTVT.

The table lists this clonotype with many counts. The chain joins TRBV6-2 or TRBV6-3 to TRBJ2-1; D is possibly TRBD2 (5 bases). Looked up from germline, CDR1 is MNHEY and CDR2 is SVGEGT. V was clipped by 6 bases and J by 5 bases, with 29 bases between them. This CDR3 is 19 amino acids long. The CDR3 here is CASSPNPARLLVWNNEQFF. The CDR3 region has the DNA TGTGCCAGCAGCCCTAACCCGGCGAGACTACTAGTGTGGAACAATGAGCAGTTCTTC.

This clonotype was recorded at least ten times. This rearrangement joins TRBV5-1 to TRBJ1-1, with D unresolved. V dropped 1 base and J dropped 3 bases, with 10 bases sitting between them. The CDR3 has 14 residues. The germline gives CDR1 SGHRS, CDR2 YFSETQ. CDR3 residues: CASSLLGRHTEAFF. CDR3 sequence (DNA): TGCGCCAGCAGCTTGCTGGGAAGGCACACTGAAGCTTTCTTT.